This record concerns one TCR beta chain sequence. The germline CDR1 and CDR2 sequences are WSHSY and SAAADI. This CDR3 is 14 amino acids long. V gave up 3 bases and J gave up 3 bases, with 12 bases separating them. Repertoires were generated with immunoSEQ multiplex PCR, while TCRdb's copy carries only in-frame clones and drops some. The data show about 55,000 clones, with 90% seen just once and 0.5% to 0.6% held by the top ten. These data come from a study of T cell changes during pregnancy in multiple sclerosis. The J gene is TRBJ2-7, the V gene TRBV10-2, with a possible D match to TRBD1 (6 bases). The clonotype originates from a female donor with multiple sclerosis, enrolled in a pregnancy study. This sample comprised CD4+ T cells from peripheral blood mononuclear cells, obtained in the first trimester of pregnancy. The DNA of the CDR3 is TGCGCCAGCAGTGACCCTACCAGGGGCTACGAGCAGTACTTC. The encoded protein is CASSDPTRGYEQYF.